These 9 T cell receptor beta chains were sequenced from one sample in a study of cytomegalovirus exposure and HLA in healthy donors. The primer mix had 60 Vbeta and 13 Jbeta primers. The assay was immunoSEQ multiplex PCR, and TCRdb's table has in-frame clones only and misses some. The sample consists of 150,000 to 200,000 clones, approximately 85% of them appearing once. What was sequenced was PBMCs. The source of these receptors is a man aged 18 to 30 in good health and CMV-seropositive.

The CDR3 protein is CASSPFWQTNTGELFF. The CDR3 region has the DNA TGTGCCAGCAGCCCTTTTTGGCAGACGAACACCGGGGAGCTGTTTTTT. The genes are TRBV9 and TRBJ2-2; no reliable D call. Germline V gene lookup returns CDR1 SGDLS and CDR2 YYNGEE. This CDR3 contains 16 residues. The V end was cut by 4 bases, the J end by 0 bases, with 13 bases between.

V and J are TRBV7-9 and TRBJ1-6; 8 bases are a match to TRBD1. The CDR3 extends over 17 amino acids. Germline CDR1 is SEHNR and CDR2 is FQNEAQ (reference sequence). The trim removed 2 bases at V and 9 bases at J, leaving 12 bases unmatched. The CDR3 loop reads CASSLSDRGGLGSPLHF. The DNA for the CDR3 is TGTGCCAGCAGCTTATCCGACAGGGGAGGTCTCGGTTCACCCCTCCACTTT.

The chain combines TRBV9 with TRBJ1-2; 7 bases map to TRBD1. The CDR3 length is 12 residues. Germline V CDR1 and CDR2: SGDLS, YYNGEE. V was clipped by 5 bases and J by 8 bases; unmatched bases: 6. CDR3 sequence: CASRDRVLGYTF. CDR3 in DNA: TGTGCCAGCAGAGACAGGGTCCTCGGCTACACCTTC.

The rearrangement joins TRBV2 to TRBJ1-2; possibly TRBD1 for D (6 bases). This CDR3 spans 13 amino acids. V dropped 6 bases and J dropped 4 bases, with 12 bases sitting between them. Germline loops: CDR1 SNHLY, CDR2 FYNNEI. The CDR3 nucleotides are TGTGCCAGCAGGCAACAGGGAACCTATGGCTACACCTTC. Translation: CASRQQGTYGYTF.

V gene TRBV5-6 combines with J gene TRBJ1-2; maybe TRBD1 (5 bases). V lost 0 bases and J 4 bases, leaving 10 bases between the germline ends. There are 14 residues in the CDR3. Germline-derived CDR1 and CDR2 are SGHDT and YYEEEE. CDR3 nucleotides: TGTGCCAGCAGCTTGGAGGGGCTTGCCTATGGCTACACCTTC. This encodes CASSLEGLAYGYTF.

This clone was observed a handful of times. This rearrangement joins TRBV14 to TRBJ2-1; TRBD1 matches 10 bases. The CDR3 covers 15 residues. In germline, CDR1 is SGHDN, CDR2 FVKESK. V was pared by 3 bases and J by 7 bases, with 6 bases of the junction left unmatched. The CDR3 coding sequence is TGTGCCAGCAGCCAGACAGGGGGCTCGGGGAATGAGCAGTTCTTC. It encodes CASSQTGGSGNEQFF.

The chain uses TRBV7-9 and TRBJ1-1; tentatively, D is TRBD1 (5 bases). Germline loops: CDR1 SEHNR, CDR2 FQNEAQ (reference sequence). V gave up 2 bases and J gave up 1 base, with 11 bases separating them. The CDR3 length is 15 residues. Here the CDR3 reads CASSLLQGSNTEAFF. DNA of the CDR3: TGTGCCAGCAGCTTATTGCAGGGCTCGAACACTGAAGCTTTCTTT.

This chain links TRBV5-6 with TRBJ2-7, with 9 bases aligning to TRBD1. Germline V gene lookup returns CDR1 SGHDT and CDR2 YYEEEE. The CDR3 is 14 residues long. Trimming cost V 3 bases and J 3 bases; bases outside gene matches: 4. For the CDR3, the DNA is TGTGCCAGCAGCTCGGACAGGGGTCACTACGAGCAGTACTTC. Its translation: CASSSDRGHYEQYF.

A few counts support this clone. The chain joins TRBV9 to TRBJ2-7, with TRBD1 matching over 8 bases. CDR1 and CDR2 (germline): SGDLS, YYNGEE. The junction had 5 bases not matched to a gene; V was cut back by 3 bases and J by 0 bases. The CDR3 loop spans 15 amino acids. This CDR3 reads CASSAYRGTSYEQYF. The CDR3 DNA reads TGTGCCAGCAGCGCCTACAGGGGGACCTCCTACGAGCAGTACTTC.